This TCR beta chain is from a study of CD8+CD57+ T cells in acquired aplastic anemia. Study findings and constraints: In CD8+ cells, Simpson's diversity showed no significant difference between patients and controls.

All patients picked for sequencing had shown, by flow cytometry, an expansion of CD8+CD57+ cells. The template for TCR beta VDJ and CDR3 sequence profiling was genomic DNA. TCRdb analysed the reads with MiXCR anew, one entry per CDR3 protein. There are over 150,000 distinct CDR3 sequences in the sample; 70% to 75% occur only once, and 40% to 55% lies in the top ten. The ends were cut back, 1 base at V and 0 bases at J, with 12 bases in the middle. This CDR3 spans 16 amino acids. CDR1 and CDR2 (germline): SGHVS, FQNEAQ. The table lists this clonotype with many counts. Its antigen is not identified. The gene calls are TRBV7-8 and TRBJ1-1; D is uncertain. Sequenced material: sorted CD4+, CD8+, or CD8+CD57+ T cells (not recorded which) from PBMCs. This receptor was identified in a human donor with aplastic anemia. CDR3 in amino acids: CASSLVPLQMNTEAFF. The CDR3 bases are TGTGCCAGCAGCTTAGTGCCCCTACAGATGAACACTGAAGCTTTCTTT.